One sample yielded the 25 T cell receptor beta chains listed below, sequenced in a study of blood T cell repertoires in COVID-19 (dated by TCRdb to the early 2020s). Library generation was performed with the immunoSEQ multiplex PCR assay. The clones in this table, taken by TCRdb from immuneACCESS, are in-frame only. Not every clone is retained; where verified, under half of the shortfall comes from an unresolved V gene, and the cause of the rest is unknown. The sample table contains about 75,000 clones; only one count was recorded for 90% of them. The top ten hold roughly 2.5% of the sample. Material: peripheral blood. These receptors were collected from a human donor in a cohort sampled during active COVID-19.

The chain is built from TRBV4-1 and TRBJ1-6; the D is unclear. The CDR3 loop spans 16 amino acids. CDR1 is MGHRA and CDR2 is YSYEKL in the germline V gene. V shed 4 bases and J shed 0 bases, with 10 bases lying between them. CDR3 loop: CASSLSPSSYNSPLHF. For the CDR3, the DNA is TGCGCCAGCAGCCTTTCACCGAGCTCCTATAATTCACCCCTCCACTTT.

This chain links TRBV3-1 (or the pseudogene TRBV3-2) with TRBJ2-1; 7 bases agree with TRBD2. CDR3 length: 14 amino acids. Per germline, CDR1 LGHDT and CDR2 YNNKEL (reference sequence). Germline trimming cut 0 bases from V and 9 bases from J; bases unmatched to any gene: 5. For the CDR3, the DNA is TGTGCCAGCAGCCAAGACGGGGGGTTAGGTGAGCAGTTCTTC. Its translation: CASSQDGGLGEQFF.

The chain links TRBV4-1 to TRBJ1-3; a possible D gene is TRBD1 (5 bases). Germline V gives CDR1 MGHRA, CDR2 YSYEKL. The CDR3 extends over 15 amino acids. V shed 4 bases and J shed 0 bases, with 10 bases lying between them. CDR3 nucleotide sequence: TGCGCCAGCAGCCTGGACGGACACTCTGGAAACACCATATATTTT. This encodes CASSLDGHSGNTIYF.

The chain couples TRBV6-5 to TRBJ2-1; TRBD2 matches 9 bases. CDR3 length: 14 residues. Germline values: CDR1 MNHEY, CDR2 SVGAGI. The V segment lost 7 bases and the J segment 4 bases; nucleotides outside the gene matches: 5. The CDR3 loop is CASKSLAGYNEQFF. DNA for the CDR3: TGTGCCAGCAAGTCACTAGCGGGTTACAATGAGCAGTTCTTC.

The rearrangement links TRBV24-1 to TRBJ2-3, with 10 positions matching TRBD1. The V gene end was trimmed by 2 bases and the J gene end by 1 base; junction bases not matched to a gene: 5. The CDR3 totals 17 residues. Germline V gene lookup returns CDR1 KGHDR and CDR2 SFDVKD. The CDR3 DNA reads TGTGCCACCAGTGATTCCAGACAGGGGGCCGGCACAGATACGCAGTATTTT. It yields the protein CATSDSRQGAGTDTQYF.

The chain has TRBV5-1 and TRBJ1-4; tentatively, D is TRBD1 (6 bases). CDR1 and CDR2 from the germline V gene are SGHRS and YFSETQ. The CDR3 is made up of 16 amino acids. V was trimmed by 4 bases and J by 4 bases, leaving 17 bases between them. The CDR3 DNA follows: TGCGCCAGCAGCCCGGACTTACAGGGATTTAATGAAAAACTGTTTTTT. Its protein product is CASSPDLQGFNEKLFF.

The chain combines TRBV5-4 with TRBJ2-3, with D uncertain. The V end lost 0 bases, the J end lost 3 bases, and 5 bases lay between the germline ends. The CDR3 covers 13 residues. Germline loops: CDR1 SGHNT, CDR2 YYREEE (reference sequence). The CDR3 nucleotides are TGTGCCAGCAGCTTGGCCGAGACAGATACGCAGTATTTT. It specifies CASSLAETDTQYF.

V gene TRBV4-1 combines with J gene TRBJ1-5; D is possibly TRBD1 (6 bases). The germline V gene encodes CDR1 MGHRA and CDR2 YSYEKL. This CDR3 contains 16 residues. Trimming stripped 3 bases from V and 7 bases from J, with 19 bases between. CDR3 sequence: CASSQLFGQPEQPQHF. The DNA for the CDR3 is TGCGCCAGCAGCCAGCTTTTCGGACAGCCGGAACAGCCCCAGCATTTT.

The chain couples TRBV7-9 to TRBJ2-2, with 8 nucleotides matching TRBD1. Trimming removed 3 bases from V and 5 bases from J; junction bases left unmatched: 8. CDR1 and CDR2 (germline): SEHNR, FQNEAQ (reference sequence). The CDR3 length is 16 residues. CDR3 sequence reads: CASSLEGQARTGELFF. In DNA form, the CDR3 reads TGTGCCAGCAGCTTGGAGGGACAGGCAAGGACCGGGGAGCTGTTTTTT.

The chain links TRBV25-1 to TRBJ2-1; 10 bases align to TRBD2. V lost 8 bases and J lost 9; bases outside the gene matches: 16. CDR1 MGHDK and CDR2 SYGVNS come from the germline V gene. The CDR3 runs 16 residues. As DNA, the CDR3 is TGTGCCAGCGTACCCCCTTTAAGCGGGAGGGCCGTTGAGCAGTTCTTC. Translated: CASVPPLSGRAVEQFF.

CDR3 residues: CASSTVTGNGYGYTF. The CDR3 DNA sequence: TGTGCCAGTAGTACCGTAACAGGGAACGGCTATGGCTACACCTTC. This sequence joins TRBV19 and TRBJ1-2, with TRBD1 as a possible D gene (6 bases). Trimming took 4 bases from V and 4 from J, leaving 16 bases between them. Germline loops: CDR1 LNHDA, CDR2 SQIVND (reference sequence). The CDR3 contains 15 residues.

The V gene is TRBV7-2, the J gene TRBJ2-7; TRBD2 matches at 10 bases. J was trimmed by 0 bases and V by 2 bases; bases with no gene match: 1. CDR3 length: 15 residues. From germline, CDR1 is SGHTA and CDR2 FQGNSA. The CDR3, as DNA: TGTGCCAGCAGCTTAACTAGCGGGGACTCCTACGAGCAGTACTTC. It is translated as CASSLTSGDSYEQYF.

The chain couples TRBV7-8 to TRBJ1-1, with a possible D match to TRBD1 (6 bases). CDR1 and CDR2 from the germline V gene are SGHVS and FQNEAQ. Trimming shortened V by 3 bases and J by 1 base, and 12 bases separated the two germline ends. This CDR3 has 15 amino acids. CDR3 residues: CASSLAGTQNTEAFF. The CDR3 DNA sequence: TGTGCCAGCAGCTTGGCCGGGACACAGAACACTGAAGCTTTCTTT.

V usage is TRBV7-9 and J usage is TRBJ2-1, with D tentatively TRBD1 (5 bases). The CDR3 has 14 amino acids. V was shortened by 3 bases and J by 8 bases, with 14 bases between the two germline ends. Germline CDR1 and CDR2: SEHNR and FQNEAQ (reference sequence). DNA of the CDR3: TGTGCCAGCAGCTTTGGGCAGGGTTCGCATGAGCAGTTCTTC. This translates into CASSFGQGSHEQFF.

This chain uses TRBV27 with TRBJ2-5; tentatively, D is TRBD1 (5 bases). V was pared by 2 bases and J by 4 bases, with 14 bases between. Looked up from germline, CDR1 is MNHEY and CDR2 is SMNVEV (reference sequence). The CDR3 runs to 15 residues. The CDR3 DNA reads TGTGCCAGCAGTTTAGTCCCGACAGCCCGAGAGACCCAGTACTTC. It specifies CASSLVPTARETQYF.

This clone has only a few counts. The chain is built from TRBV10-3 and TRBJ2-3, with 8 bases that match TRBD2. This CDR3 has 15 amino acids. V gave up 4 bases and J gave up 3 bases; unmatched junction bases: 6. Germline V gives CDR1 ENHRY, CDR2 SYGVKD. The CDR3 sequence: CAISGPLADTDTQYF. As DNA, the CDR3 is TGTGCCATCAGTGGACCACTAGCGGATACAGATACGCAGTATTTT.

This clone is a singleton in its sample. The chain recombines TRBV11-3 with TRBJ2-3, with D possibly TRBD1 on 6 matching bases. V lost 3 bases, J lost 0 bases, and 22 bases lay in between. Germline CDR1 is SGHNT and CDR2 is YENEEA. The CDR3 is 19 residues long. The CDR3 DNA reads TGTGCCAGCAGCTTGGGGGCTTGGGCTACCCCAGGGAGCACAGATACGCAGTATTTT. Protein: CASSLGAWATPGSTDTQYF.

V is TRBV9 and J is TRBJ2-5; weak D call: TRBD2 (6 bases). CDR1 and CDR2 from the germline V gene are SGDLS and YYNGEE. Trimming pared 1 base from V and 3 bases from J, leaving 10 bases between. This CDR3 has 14 residues. This chain's CDR3 is CASSVRGSEETQYF. In DNA form, the CDR3 reads TGTGCCAGCAGCGTACGGGGGAGCGAAGAGACCCAGTACTTC.

The chain joins TRBV25-1 to TRBJ2-7, with TRBD1 matching 9 bases. The trim removed 4 bases at V and 0 bases at J, leaving 4 bases unmatched. CDR3 length: 15 amino acids. Germline CDR1 and CDR2: MGHDK and SYGVNS. CDR3 protein: CASSGKTGGSYEQYF. CDR3 nucleotides: TGTGCCAGCAGTGGTAAGACAGGGGGCTCCTACGAGCAGTACTTC.

This chain connects TRBV7-9 to TRBJ1-2; 10 bases fit TRBD1. V lost 1 base and J lost 7; bases outside the gene matches: 3. CDR3 size: 14 residues. Germline V CDR1 and CDR2: SEHNR, FQNEAQ (reference sequence). The CDR3 DNA sequence: TGTGCCAGCAGCTTAGGACAGGGGGCGCTTGGCTACACCTTC. Protein product: CASSLGQGALGYTF.

In its sample, this clone was seen once. The chain recombines TRBV28 with TRBJ1-5; maybe TRBD1 (5 bases). The CDR3 covers 14 residues. The germline V gene encodes CDR1 MDHEN and CDR2 SYDVKM. The V and J ends lost 6 bases and 4 bases respectively, with 13 bases between them. The chain's CDR3 is CASRRGQINQPQHF. The CDR3 nucleotides are TGTGCCAGCAGACGTGGACAAATTAATCAGCCCCAGCATTTT.

V is TRBV28 and J is TRBJ2-3; D perhaps matches TRBD2 (6 bases). V was clipped by 3 bases and J by 5 bases, with 12 bases between them. The CDR3 has 14 amino acids. Germline CDR1 reads MDHEN; CDR2 reads SYDVKM. CDR3 sequence reads: CASSLFRGGDTQYF. The CDR3 coding sequence is TGTGCCAGCAGTTTGTTTAGGGGAGGAGATACGCAGTATTTT.

V and J are TRBV4-3 and TRBJ1-1; 9 bases are shared with TRBD1. CDR1 and CDR2 from the germline V gene are LGHNA and YSLEER. The CDR3 contains 14 residues. J was trimmed by 5 bases and V by 3 bases; bases with no gene match: 4. The CDR3 loop is CASSQKDRGTEAFF. For the CDR3, the DNA is TGCGCCAGCAGCCAGAAAGACAGGGGGACTGAAGCTTTCTTT.

V is TRBV5-4 and J is TRBJ1-4, with D hard to call. V lost 2 bases and J 8 bases, leaving 13 bases between the germline ends. There are 14 residues in the CDR3. Germline lookup yields CDR1 SGHNT and CDR2 YYREEE (reference sequence). The CDR3 loop reads CASSFRTREEKLFF. The DNA for the CDR3 is TGTGCCAGCAGCTTCCGGACTCGTGAAGAAAAACTGTTTTTT.

The CDR3 loop reads CASSLVAAGVNTGELFF. Written as DNA, the CDR3 is TGTGCCAGCAGCTTAGTGGCAGCGGGGGTGAACACCGGGGAGCTGTTTTTT. V and J are TRBV7-2 and TRBJ2-2; 8 bases are shared with TRBD2. The ends lost 1 base at V and 1 base at J; junction bases unmatched: 5. The CDR3 contains 17 residues. From germline, CDR1 is SGHTA and CDR2 FQGNSA.